Reported below is one TCR beta chain. The antigen is undetermined. The source of the sample is a study of CD8+ T cells in alopecia areata. Overall study context: Administration of oral tofacitinib to treated patients was at 5 to 10 mg twice daily.

Study-wide points: Normal scalp showed lower clonality than lesional scalp, especially alopecia totalis/universalis. Sharing of TCR sequences between patients (possibly for HLA-related reasons) was less clear than in mice.

Extracted RNA was reverse transcribed, and the resulting cDNA served as sequencing template. Measured with immunoSEQ multiplex PCR; TCRdb has only the in-frame clones, and not every one. Of 100,000 to 150,000 clones in the sample, around 49% were seen once. Alopecia areata patients gave lesional scalp punch biopsies and peripheral blood samples. CDR3 length equals 13 residues. V was clipped by 0 bases and J by 0 bases, with 5 bases between them. The germline V gene encodes CDR1 GTSNPN and CDR2 SVGIG (reference sequence). The chain links TRBV30 to TRBJ1-1; D unresolved. Specimen: CD8+ T cells sorted from blood, collected at week 0. This TCR was sampled from a human donor with alopecia areata. In nucleotides, the CDR3 is TGTGCCTGGAGTGTACTTCTGAACACTGAAGCTTTCTTT. It encodes CAWSVLLNTEAFF.